This T cell receptor beta chain was identified in a study of shared clonotypes between healthy human individuals. Study in general: Every donor yielded three CD4 naive, three CD4 memory, two CD8 naive and one CD8 memory plate.

Findings and limits, study-wide: Having only a few donors restricted how much genetic and exposure-history diversity was captured.

Germline V gene sequence: CDR1 DFQATT, CDR2 SNEGSKA (reference sequence). The CDR3 totals 11 residues. Trimming stripped 6 bases from V and 13 bases from J, with 16 bases between. Concerning this clone: Its antigen is not identified.

The investigators split CD4+ cells into a CD45RA+ naive subset and a CD45RA-negative memory subset. Libraries were prepared by immunoSEQ multiplex PCR; TCRdb keeps only in-frame clonotypes and omits some of them. Of under 850,000 clones in the sample, approximately 72% were seen once. V gene TRBV20-1 combines with J gene TRBJ1-5; D is uncertain. Sequenced sample: memory CD4+ T cells sorted from blood. As for subset: CD45RA-negative fraction. This receptor was identified in a woman between 25 and 40 years old in good health. This CDR3 is CSAPSNSAQHF. The CDR3 DNA reads as TGCAGTGCCCCATCCAACAGTGCTCAGCATTTT.